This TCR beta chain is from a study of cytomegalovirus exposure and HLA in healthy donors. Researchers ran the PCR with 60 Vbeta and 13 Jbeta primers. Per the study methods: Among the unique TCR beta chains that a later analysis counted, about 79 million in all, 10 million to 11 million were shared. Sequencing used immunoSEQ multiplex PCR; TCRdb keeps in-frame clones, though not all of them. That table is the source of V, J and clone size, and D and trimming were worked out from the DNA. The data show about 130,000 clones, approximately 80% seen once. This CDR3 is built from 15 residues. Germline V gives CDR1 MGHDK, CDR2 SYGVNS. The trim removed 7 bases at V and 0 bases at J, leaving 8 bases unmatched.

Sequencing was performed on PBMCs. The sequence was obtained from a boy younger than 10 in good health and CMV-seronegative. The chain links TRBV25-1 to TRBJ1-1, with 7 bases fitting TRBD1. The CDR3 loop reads CASTRQGNLNTEAFF. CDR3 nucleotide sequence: TGTGCCAGCACGCGACAGGGAAATCTGAACACTGAAGCTTTCTTT. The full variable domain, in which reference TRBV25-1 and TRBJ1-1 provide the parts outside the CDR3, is EADIYQTPRYLVIGTGKKITLECSQTMGHDKMYWYQQDPGMELHLIHYSYGVNSTEKGDLSSESTVSRIRTEHFPLTLESARPSHTSQYLCASTRQGNLNTEAFFGQGTRLTVV.